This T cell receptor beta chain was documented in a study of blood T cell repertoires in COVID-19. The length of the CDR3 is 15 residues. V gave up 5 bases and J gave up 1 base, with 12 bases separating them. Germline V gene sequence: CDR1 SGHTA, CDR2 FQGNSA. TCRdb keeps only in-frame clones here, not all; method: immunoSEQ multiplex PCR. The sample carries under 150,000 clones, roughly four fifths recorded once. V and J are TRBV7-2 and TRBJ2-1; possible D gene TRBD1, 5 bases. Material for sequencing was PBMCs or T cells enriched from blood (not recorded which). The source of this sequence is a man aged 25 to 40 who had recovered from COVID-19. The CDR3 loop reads CASSRDRWSYNEQFF. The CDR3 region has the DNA TGTGCCAGCAGCCGTGACAGATGGTCCTACAATGAGCAGTTCTTC.